The 16 T cell receptor beta chains listed next were all sequenced from one sample in a study of blood T cell repertoires in COVID-19. The protocol was immunoSEQ multiplex PCR, while the TCRdb copy is restricted to in-frame clones and leaves out a portion. The sample consists of about 73,000 clones, about 80% of them appearing once. Sequencing input: peripheral blood. The receptor source for this set is a human donor in a cohort sampled during active COVID-19.

The V gene is TRBV9, the J gene TRBJ2-5; TRBD2 aligns across 8 bases. CDR3 size: 14 residues. The V gene end was trimmed by 0 bases and the J gene end by 5 bases; junction bases not matched to a gene: 3. Germline lookup yields CDR1 SGDLS and CDR2 YYNGEE. CDR3 residues: CASSVDSGAETQYF. For the CDR3, the DNA is TGTGCCAGCAGCGTAGATAGCGGGGCGGAGACCCAGTACTTC.

The V call is TRBV7-8, the J call TRBJ1-2; tentative D call: TRBD1 (5 bases). The CDR3 contains 14 residues. The ends were cut back, 1 base at V and 2 bases at J, with 8 bases in the middle. In germline, CDR1 is SGHVS, CDR2 FQNEAQ. As DNA, the CDR3 is TGTGCCAGCAGCTTAGGAAGGGGAAACTATGGCTACACCTTC. Amino acids: CASSLGRGNYGYTF.

The chain is built from TRBV27 and TRBJ2-7; a possible D gene is TRBD2 (5 bases). The CDR3 loop spans 14 amino acids. Germline-derived CDR1 and CDR2 are MNHEY and SMNVEV (reference sequence). V lost 8 bases, J lost 0 bases, and 14 bases lay in between. CDR3 DNA: TGTGCCAGCCGATCGTTAGGGAGCTCCTACGAGCAGTACTTC. This gives the protein CASRSLGSSYEQYF.

The rearrangement uses TRBV9 and TRBJ2-1, with TRBD2 identical over 9 bases. The CDR3 contains 13 residues. Trimming took 3 bases from V and 9 from J; bases not matched to a gene: 4. Looked up from germline, CDR1 is SGDLS and CDR2 is YYNGEE. The CDR3 region has the DNA TGTGCCAGCAGCGACCAGCGGGGGGCTGAGCAGTTCTTC. This sequence encodes CASSDQRGAEQFF.

The chain carries TRBV11-3 and TRBJ1-1; the match to TRBD1 covers 11 bases. CDR1 and CDR2 from the germline V gene are SGHNT and YENEEA. Germline trimming cut 3 bases from V and 7 bases from J; bases unmatched to any gene: 4. The CDR3 sequence is 14 residues long. In DNA form, the CDR3 reads TGTGCCAGCAGCTTCCGGGACAGGGGGTATGAAGCTTTCTTT. Translated: CASSFRDRGYEAFF.

The rearrangement joins TRBV2 to TRBJ1-6; tentatively, D is TRBD1 (6 bases). The V end was cut by 8 bases, the J end by 10 bases, with 15 bases between. CDR3 length: 13 residues. Germline V gene sequence: CDR1 SNHLY, CDR2 FYNNEI. The DNA for the CDR3 is TGTGCCAGCTCGGGGACAATTAGCTCACCCCTCCACTTT. This sequence encodes CASSGTISSPLHF.

The V call is TRBV2, the J call TRBJ2-1; 9 nucleotides align to TRBD1. Germline CDR1 and CDR2: SNHLY and FYNNEI. The length of the CDR3 is 15 residues. Germline trimming cut 5 bases from V and 4 bases from J; bases unmatched to any gene: 6. The DNA for the CDR3 is TGTGCCAGCAGTAGGGACAGGGTTCTATACAATGAGCAGTTCTTC. As protein: CASSRDRVLYNEQFF.

J is TRBJ2-7 and V is TRBV27; TRBD2 matches 7 bases. CDR1 and CDR2 from the germline V gene are MNHEY and SMNVEV (reference sequence). The CDR3 totals 12 residues. Trimming at V came to 8 bases and at J to 0 bases, leaving 1 base not matched to a gene. The CDR3 spells CASPGGSYEQYF. The CDR3 DNA follows: TGTGCCAGCCCGGGGGGCTCCTACGAGCAGTACTTC.

The chain links TRBV19 to TRBJ1-1; 9 bases agree with TRBD1. The CDR3 is 14 residues long. Trimming cost V 6 bases and J 4 bases; bases outside gene matches: 6. The germline V gene encodes CDR1 LNHDA and CDR2 SQIVND (reference sequence). CDR3 protein: CASRGQGTGTEAFF. Written as DNA, the CDR3 is TGTGCCAGTAGGGGACAGGGTACGGGCACTGAAGCTTTCTTT.

This clone was seen once. V gene TRBV5-5 combines with J gene TRBJ2-7, with 7 bases fitting TRBD1. Germline V CDR1 and CDR2: SGHKS, YYEKEE (reference sequence). V lost 5 bases, J lost 1 base, and 6 bases stayed unmatched. CDR3 length: 14 amino acids. CDR3 nucleotides: TGTGCCAGCAGTCCCCCGGGACAGTCCTACGAGCAGTACTTC. It yields the protein CASSPPGQSYEQYF.

V is TRBV7-6 and J is TRBJ2-1; 12 positions agree with TRBD2. V shed 4 bases and J 4 bases; nucleotides not matched to a gene: 2. CDR1 and CDR2 (germline): SGHVS, FNYEAQ. The CDR3 has 15 amino acids. CDR3 residues: CASSSTSGGYNEQFF. CDR3 nucleotide sequence: TGTGCCAGCAGCTCGACTAGCGGGGGATACAATGAGCAGTTCTTC.

This chain links TRBV7-3 with TRBJ1-1; TRBD1 is a possible D gene (5 bases). The CDR3 totals 13 residues. Trimming took off 5 bases at V and 6 bases at J, with 13 bases between the two ends. Germline V gene sequence: CDR1 SGHTA, CDR2 FQGTGA. CDR3 sequence reads: CASSAQSQAEAFF. The CDR3 nucleotides read TGTGCCAGCAGCGCCCAGTCACAGGCTGAAGCTTTCTTT.

The chain has TRBV6-5 and TRBJ2-7, with a weak D call TRBD1 (5 bases). The germline V gene has CDR1 MNHEY and CDR2 SVGAGI. Trimming pared 5 bases from V and 3 bases from J, leaving 17 bases between. This CDR3 contains 15 residues. CDR3 loop: CASSPRPGWGYEQYF. For the CDR3, the DNA is TGTGCCAGCAGTCCACGACCAGGGTGGGGCTACGAGCAGTACTTC.

As concerns this clone: An end of the junction differs from the germline gene, which may be a read error. The CDR3 sequence is CARSLRAGGQTGELFF. The CDR3 nucleotides are TGCGCCCGCAGCTTGCGGGCGGGGGGACAGACCGGGGAGCTGTTTTTT. The V call is TRBV5-1, the J call TRBJ2-2, with D perhaps TRBD2 (8 bases). The germline V gene encodes CDR1 SGHRS and CDR2 YFSETQ. CDR3 length: 16 residues.

J is TRBJ2-2 and V is TRBV14, with D possibly matching TRBD2 (5 bases). CDR3 length equals 14 residues. In germline, CDR1 is SGHDN, CDR2 FVKESK. V lost 3 bases to trimming and J lost 5 bases, with 10 bases between them. The CDR3 DNA sequence: TGTGCCAGCAGCCAGCGGGCGAGGACCGGGGAGCTGTTTTTT. Its translation: CASSQRARTGELFF.

The chain joins TRBV12-3 or TRBV12-4 to TRBJ2-2, with TRBD2 identical over 7 bases. This CDR3 spans 13 amino acids. Germline trimming cut 2 bases from V and 6 bases from J; bases unmatched to any gene: 0. CDR3 sequence: CASSLLAAGELFF. The CDR3 DNA follows: TGTGCCAGCAGTTTACTAGCGGCCGGGGAGCTGTTTTTT.